These 10 T cell receptor beta chains were all obtained from the same sample, sequenced in a study of blood T cell repertoires in COVID-19 (dated by TCRdb to the early 2020s). The method behind the library was the immunoSEQ multiplex PCR assay. In TCRdb, the immuneACCESS table is reduced to in-frame sequences with V and J assigned. These tables do not hold every clone; where another copy was compared, an unresolved V gene accounts for under half, and the others remain unexplained. Within this sample are about 95,000 clones, with 75% to 90% of them counted one time only. 3% to 3.5% of the sample rests with the top ten. Source material: peripheral blood. The receptors originated from a woman aged 70-85 years with acute or convalescent COVID-19.

The rearrangement joins TRBV11-2 to TRBJ2-3; D not resolved. From germline, CDR1 is SGHAT and CDR2 FQNNGV. V was pared by 5 bases and J by 0 bases, with 15 bases between. The CDR3 covers 16 residues. The CDR3 bases are TGTGCCAGCAGCCCAGATTTCACCCTTAGCACAGATACGCAGTATTTT. This encodes CASSPDFTLSTDTQYF.

In its sample, this clone was seen once. V is TRBV28 and J is TRBJ1-1; 8 bases map to TRBD1. This CDR3 contains 15 residues. Germline trimming cut 4 bases from V and 4 bases from J; bases unmatched to any gene: 8. Germline values: CDR1 MDHEN, CDR2 SYDVKM. CDR3 DNA sequence: TGTGCCAGCAGTTCGCAGGGGGCGCTGGGCACTGAAGCTTTCTTT. Translation gives CASSSQGALGTEAFF.

The chain recombines TRBV3-1 (or the pseudogene TRBV3-2) with TRBJ2-6; 8 bases fit TRBD1. The V gene's germline CDR1 is LGHDT and CDR2 YNNKEL (reference sequence). Losses at the gene ends were 1 base for V and 3 bases for J; bases not matched to a gene: 5. This CDR3 is 17 amino acids long. The CDR3: CASSQASGGYGANVLTF. For the CDR3, the DNA is TGTGCCAGCAGCCAAGCATCAGGGGGCTATGGGGCCAACGTCCTGACTTTC.

The chain links TRBV2 to TRBJ2-3; 10 nucleotides agree with TRBD2. Germline CDR1 reads SNHLY; CDR2 reads FYNNEI. V shed 3 bases, J shed 4 bases, and the junction held 7 bases outside the gene matches. This CDR3 spans 16 amino acids. CDR3 region: CASSEGSGGTSDTQYF. The DNA for the CDR3 is TGTGCCAGCAGTGAGGGTAGCGGGGGGACTTCAGATACGCAGTATTTT.

This chain uses TRBV7-9 with TRBJ1-5; D gene unclear. Trimming shortened V by 2 bases and J by 1 base, and 6 bases separated the two germline ends. The CDR3 extends over 14 amino acids. Germline V lookup: CDR1 SEHNR, CDR2 FQNEAQ (reference sequence). The CDR3 sequence: CASSLPGSNQPQHF. In DNA, the CDR3 is TGTGCCAGCAGCTTACCCGGGAGCAATCAGCCCCAGCATTTT.

The rearrangement links TRBV5-1 to TRBJ1-3; 7 bases map to TRBD1. The CDR3 has 18 amino acids. Germline CDR1 and CDR2: SGHRS and YFSETQ. V trimming: 0 bases; J trimming: 0 bases; junction bases outside the gene matches: 9. The CDR3 loop is CASSLGPGDSLSGNTIYF. The CDR3 DNA reads as TGCGCCAGCAGCTTGGGCCCTGGGGACAGTCTCTCTGGAAACACCATATATTTT. The complete variable domain, with remaining parts taken from reference TRBV5-1 and TRBJ1-3, reads KAGVTQTPRYLIKTRGQQVTLSCSPISGHRSVSWYQQTPGQGLQFLFEYFSETQRNKGNFPGRFSGRQFSNSRSEMNVSTLELGDSALYLCASSLGPGDSLSGNTIYFGEGSWLTVV.

The chain couples TRBV28 to TRBJ1-2, with 7 bases aligning to TRBD1. The germline CDR1 and CDR2 sequences are MDHEN and SYDVKM. The trim removed 6 bases at V and 5 bases at J, leaving 3 bases unmatched. The length of the CDR3 is 12 residues. This chain's CDR3 is CASRDRAYGYTF. The CDR3 DNA reads as TGTGCCAGCAGAGACAGGGCTTATGGCTACACCTTC.

The DNA for the CDR3 is TGTGCCAGCAGCCAAGCTCTAGCGAGACACACCGGGGAGCTGTTTTTT. The encoded protein is CASSQALARHTGELFF. The V call is TRBV3-1 (or the pseudogene TRBV3-2), the J call TRBJ2-2, with D maybe TRBD2 (6 bases). Germline V lookup: CDR1 LGHDT, CDR2 YNNKEL (reference sequence). V was cut by 1 base and J by 3 bases, with 12 bases left in between. The CDR3 loop spans 16 amino acids.

The V and J genes are TRBV14 and TRBJ1-1; TRBD1 matches at 9 bases. CDR3 length equals 15 residues. J was trimmed by 6 bases and V by 4 bases; bases with no gene match: 9. The V gene's germline CDR1 is SGHDN and CDR2 FVKESK. CDR3: CASSPSWTGVAEAFF. DNA for the CDR3: TGTGCCAGCAGCCCGTCCTGGACAGGGGTCGCTGAAGCTTTCTTT.

The rearrangement joins TRBV11-3 to TRBJ2-2; 8 nucleotides line up with TRBD1. This CDR3 comprises 16 residues. Germline CDR1 SGHNT, CDR2 YENEEA. V trimming: 3 bases; J trimming: 3 bases; junction bases outside the gene matches: 6. The CDR3 DNA follows: TGTGCCAGCAGCTTGAACAGGGGGTCGGACACCGGGGAGCTGTTTTTT. It translates to CASSLNRGSDTGELFF.